A selection of T cell receptor beta chains follows, all from one sample in a study of cytomegalovirus exposure and HLA in healthy donors. Sequencing was performed with immunoSEQ multiplex PCR; in TCRdb, only in-frame clones are kept and a portion is missing. Of approximately 120,000 clones listed, around 78% are singletons. The sample was PBMCs. The receptors here all came from a man aged 35 to 55 in good health and CMV-seronegative. The CDR3 runs from the conserved cysteine through the conserved F or W.

j_call	v_call	cdr3_aa
TRBJ1-3	TRBV7-9	CASSTLQGSSGNTIYF
TRBJ1-6	TRBV7-9	CASSSEGGLIHNSPLHF
TRBJ1-6	TRBV5-1	CASSRTIGQNNSPLHF
TRBJ2-7	TRBV6-6	CASSSRDNRYEQYF
TRBJ2-7	TRBV5-1	CASSQNSGVGYEQYF
TRBJ2-7	TRBV5-1	CASSLSLAAAGEQYF
TRBJ1-1	TRBV7-3	CASSLTPGRTGDTEAFF
TRBJ2-1	TRBV10-3	CAISAGQGEQFF
TRBJ1-1	TRBV6-5	CASSGIQGADTEAFF
TRBJ2-5	TRBV6-5	CASSPTGTTKKTQYF
TRBJ2-3	TRBV11-3	CASSSGVQGSTDTQYF
TRBJ1-2	TRBV27	CASSLSPLYGYTF
TRBJ2-7	TRBV7-2	CASSLIDNMLQGYEQYF
TRBJ2-2	TRBV6-6	CASRSGGMFF
TRBJ2-6	TRBV19	CASRETGVNSGANVLTF
TRBJ2-2	TRBV19	CASSPRTGGNTGELFF
TRBJ2-5	TRBV5-1	CASSLFITSGGHGVKTQYF
TRBJ1-2	TRBV10-3	CAISDLGGEANYGYTF
TRBJ2-4	TRBV7-2	CASSLNSGGAGTNIQYF
TRBJ2-1	TRBV4-1	CASSRFSGTGKGNEQFF
TRBJ2-2	TRBV15	CATSRDYSAEGTGELFF
TRBJ1-1	TRBV5-6	CASSPWTGEGTEAFF
TRBJ1-6	TRBV28	CASSGSSPLHF
TRBJ2-1	TRBV5-1	CASFGLAGVNNEQFF
TRBJ1-2	TRBV25-1	CASSPGVPGEGYTF
TRBJ2-5	TRBV11-2	CASSPGGREETQYF
TRBJ2-3	TRBV2	CASRPPVFADTQYF
TRBJ1-5	TRBV30	CAWSAEGDQPQHF
TRBJ2-1	TRBV7-2	CASSSQGTNYNEQFF
TRBJ2-2	TRBV5-1	CASNSGQGNTGELFF
TRBJ2-2	TRBV11-2	CASSLRYRTGDTGELFF
TRBJ1-2	TRBV7-6	CASSLAGGSYGYTF
TRBJ2-1	TRBV27	CASSTLGRYNEQFF
TRBJ2-7	TRBV9	CASSVQGGSYEQYF
TRBJ1-4	TRBV18	CASSPGVRGSEKLFF
TRBJ1-2	TRBV28	CASSLSLGTGKGYTF
TRBJ1-2	TRBV7-2	CASSQNRDRGNTF
TRBJ2-7	TRBV7-8	CASRPHSSGGSYEQYF
TRBJ2-7	TRBV5-1	CASRRTGTASYEQYF
TRBJ2-3	TRBV30	CAWSVRTSGGVGDTQYF
TRBJ2-7	TRBV5-5	CASGTASSYEQYF
TRBJ1-4	TRBV6-5	CASSYRGADEKLFF
TRBJ2-3	TRBV27	CASRLRDKGSDTQYF
TRBJ2-3	TRBV5-1	CASSSGQAVGGDTQYF